One and the same sample provided the 23 T cell receptor beta chains below, sequenced in a study of T cells after posttransplantation cyclophosphamide. TCRdb's copy holds only in-frame clones and misses some; the assay was immunoSEQ multiplex PCR. The sample contains about 4,500 clones, around 70% of which appear only once. Sampled 1 year posttransplant, controls received myeloablative marrow transplants, methotrexate and a calcineurin inhibitor. The starting material was PBMCs, obtained 321 days after allogeneic stem cell transplant with calcineurin inhibitor and methotrexate. The receptor set was obtained from a female patient aged 50 to 60 who received an allogeneic stem cell transplant from an unrelated donor, was CMV-positive, and had acute and chronic GVHD. T cells may partly derive from the graft donor.

The sample holds a few counts of this clone. CDR3 sequence reads: CAWSTKNNSPLHF. CDR3 sequence (DNA): TGTGCCTGGAGTACAAAAAATAATTCACCCCTCCACTTT. This chain links TRBV30 with TRBJ1-6, with D unresolved. Germline V gene data show CDR1 as GTSNPN and CDR2 as SVGIG (reference sequence). V was clipped by 2 bases and J by 5 bases, with 7 bases between them. CDR3 size: 13 residues.

The chain joins TRBV11-2 to TRBJ2-3; the D gene is possibly TRBD1 (5 bases). Trimming removed 3 bases at V and 1 base at J, with 11 bases between. CDR1 is SGHAT and CDR2 is FQNNGV in the germline V gene. The CDR3 runs to 15 residues. CDR3 sequence: CASSLGTTGTDTQYF. CDR3 coding DNA: TGTGCCAGCAGCTTGGGAACGACAGGCACAGATACGCAGTATTTT.

The genes are TRBV11-2 and TRBJ2-5; 10 nucleotides match TRBD1. Germline CDR1 SGHAT, CDR2 FQNNGV. The CDR3 length is 16 residues. V was pared by 5 bases and J by 2 bases, with 8 bases of the junction left unmatched. The chain's CDR3 is CASSTSRTGGQETQYF. The CDR3, as DNA: TGTGCCAGCAGCACCTCCCGGACAGGGGGACAAGAGACCCAGTACTTC.

This clone was detected once. The rearrangement links TRBV27 to TRBJ2-3; no firm D call. Germline assignment: CDR1 MNHEY and CDR2 SMNVEV (reference sequence). V was pared by 6 bases and J by 0 bases, with 7 bases between. The CDR3 consists of 13 residues. The CDR3 DNA reads TGTGCCAGCAGCGGAGCGAGCACAGATACGCAGTATTTT. This gives the protein CASSGASTDTQYF.

This clone came up a few times. The chain combines TRBV6-1 with TRBJ1-5, with a possible D match to TRBD1 (6 bases). The CDR3 has 15 amino acids. CDR1 is MNHNS, CDR2 SASEGT, per germline. The ends were cut back, 4 bases at V and 3 bases at J, with 13 bases in the middle. The CDR3 here is CASSVTQGSNQPQHF. CDR3 nucleotide sequence: TGTGCCAGCAGTGTAACACAGGGTTCCAATCAGCCCCAGCATTTT.

As to this clone: The germline gene is not matched at one end of the junction; a read error may be the cause. This chain connects TRBV6-1 to TRBJ2-7; 14 bases are shared with TRBD2. This CDR3 comprises 12 residues. CDR1 MNHNS and CDR2 SASEGT come from the germline V gene. This chain's CDR3 is CASRGLAGVRLF. Written as DNA, the CDR3 is TGTGCCAGCAGGGGACTAGCGGGGGTCCGACTATTC.

Only one count was recorded for this clone. The chain recombines TRBV7-9 with TRBJ1-4; 8 bases are a match to TRBD1. The germline gives CDR1 SEHNR, CDR2 FQNEAQ (reference sequence). The V gene end was trimmed by 3 bases and the J gene end by 8 bases; junction bases not matched to a gene: 8. CDR3 length equals 15 residues. This CDR3 is CASSFYGQGFEKLFF. The CDR3 DNA is TGTGCCAGCAGCTTTTACGGACAGGGTTTCGAAAAACTGTTTTTT.

This clone was seen just once. This chain links TRBV6-5 with TRBJ1-4, with a weak D call TRBD1 (6 bases). CDR3 length equals 15 residues. The germline gives CDR1 MNHEY, CDR2 SVGAGI. The V end lost 5 bases, the J end lost 0 bases, and 10 bases lay between the germline ends. CDR3 nucleotides: TGTGCCAGCAGTGCACAGGGCGCAACTAATGAAAAACTGTTTTTT. It encodes CASSAQGATNEKLFF.

The rearrangement joins TRBV6-5 to TRBJ1-5, with no clear D. The CDR3 is 11 amino acids. Trimming removed 5 bases at V and 6 bases at J, with 5 bases between. The germline CDR1 and CDR2 sequences are MNHEY and SVGAGI. Here the CDR3 DNA reads TGTGCCAGCAGTGGGCGTCAGCCCCAGCATTTT. The encoded protein is CASSGRQPQHF.

In this sample, this clone turned up a few times. This chain uses TRBV5-6 with TRBJ2-7, with D perhaps matching TRBD2 (5 bases). The CDR3 covers 13 residues. Germline CDR1 reads SGHDT; CDR2 reads YYEEEE. Trimming cost V 4 bases and J 3 bases, with 11 bases left between them. This chain's CDR3 is CASSPFRGYEQYF. CDR3 bases: TGTGCCAGCAGCCCTTTTCGGGGCTACGAGCAGTACTTC.

This clone was counted a few times. The V gene is TRBV15, the J gene TRBJ2-1, with D maybe TRBD1 (6 bases). V was shortened by 5 bases and J by 6 bases, with 11 bases between the two germline ends. The CDR3 is 13 residues long. Germline CDR1 reads LNHNV; CDR2 reads YYDKDF (reference sequence). DNA of the CDR3: TGTGCCACCAGCGGGGGCCCTTCCAATGAGCAGTTCTTC. This sequence encodes CATSGGPSNEQFF.

The chain employs TRBV6-5 and TRBJ2-1; 11 bases are shared with TRBD1. Germline-derived CDR1 and CDR2 are MNHEY and SVGAGI. The CDR3 length is 15 residues. V gave up 7 bases and J gave up 4 bases; unmatched junction bases: 6. The CDR3 sequence is CASTSDRGRYNEQFF. In nucleotides, the CDR3 is TGTGCCAGCACCTCGGACAGGGGGCGTTACAATGAGCAGTTCTTC.

This chain uses TRBV7-9 with TRBJ2-2; 11 bases map to TRBD2. Germline values: CDR1 SEHNR, CDR2 FQNEAQ (reference sequence). The CDR3 length is 16 residues. The V segment lost 5 bases and the J segment 3 bases; nucleotides outside the gene matches: 5. DNA for the CDR3: TGTGCCAGCAGCGAAACTAGCGGGAGTTACACCGGGGAGCTGTTTTTT. Amino acids: CASSETSGSYTGELFF.

This CDR3 is CASRKGQAETQYF. The DNA of the CDR3 is TGTGCCAGCAGGAAGGGACAGGCGGAGACCCAGTACTTC. The chain combines TRBV6-1 with TRBJ2-5; 8 positions match TRBD1. Germline CDR1 is MNHNS and CDR2 is SASEGT. Trimming removed 6 bases from V and 5 bases from J; junction bases left unmatched: 5. The CDR3 runs to 13 residues.

The V call is TRBV5-4, the J call TRBJ2-3; tentatively, D is TRBD2 (6 bases). Trimming took off 0 bases at V and 4 bases at J, with 12 bases between the two ends. Per germline, CDR1 SGHNT and CDR2 YYREEE (reference sequence). This CDR3 spans 15 amino acids. CDR3 in amino acids: CASSLVAGNADTQYF. CDR3 sequence (DNA): TGTGCCAGCAGCTTGGTCGCGGGGAACGCAGATACGCAGTATTTT.

V and J are TRBV6-5 and TRBJ2-7; 9 bases match TRBD2. Trimming at V came to 0 bases and at J to 3 bases, leaving 3 bases not matched to a gene. Germline V gives CDR1 MNHEY, CDR2 SVGAGI. The CDR3 length is 15 residues. The CDR3: CASSYSAGGIYEQYF. CDR3 in DNA: TGTGCCAGCAGTTACTCCGCGGGAGGGATCTACGAGCAGTACTTC.

This clone was counted between two and nine times. V gene TRBV27 combines with J gene TRBJ2-3; a weak D match, TRBD1 (6 bases). CDR1 MNHEY and CDR2 SMNVEV come from the germline V gene (reference sequence). V was clipped by 8 bases and J by 5 bases, with 11 bases between them. The CDR3 sequence is 12 residues long. This CDR3 is CASGAGVDTQYF. Here the CDR3 DNA reads TGTGCCAGCGGGGCAGGGGTAGATACGCAGTATTTT.

This clone occurred a few times. V usage is TRBV7-9 and J usage is TRBJ2-7; D possibly corresponds to TRBD1 (5 bases). The V gene lost 4 bases and the J gene lost 6 bases, with 22 bases spanning the gap. CDR3 length: 16 residues. CDR1 SEHNR and CDR2 FQNEAQ come from the germline V gene (reference sequence). The CDR3 is CASSSRVGRGAPEQYF. CDR3 sequence (DNA): TGTGCCAGCAGCTCCCGGGTTGGCCGTGGGGCACCCGAGCAGTACTTC.

The chain links TRBV28 to TRBJ1-5, with 11 bases lining up with TRBD1. The CDR3 loop spans 17 amino acids. Germline trimming cut 5 bases from V and 4 bases from J; bases unmatched to any gene: 10. The germline V gene encodes CDR1 MDHEN and CDR2 SYDVKM. CDR3 amino acids: CASSPRTGGPSNQPQHF. In DNA, the CDR3 is TGTGCCAGCAGTCCCAGGACAGGGGGCCCCTCAAATCAGCCCCAGCATTTT.

The chain couples TRBV7-3 to TRBJ2-3; TRBD1 aligns across 7 bases. V shed 5 bases and J 4 bases; nucleotides not matched to a gene: 12. The CDR3 spans 16 residues. CDR1 and CDR2 from the germline V gene are SGHTA and FQGTGA. The CDR3 is CASSRGQQGLADTQYF. In nucleotides, the CDR3 is TGTGCCAGCAGCCGGGGACAACAGGGGCTGGCAGATACGCAGTATTTT. Complete variable domain (other parts from reference TRBV7-3 and TRBJ2-3): GAGVSQTPSNKVTEKGKYVELRCDPISGHTALYWYRQSLGQGPEFLIYFQGTGAADDSGLPNDRFFAVRPEGSVSTLKIQRTERGDSAVYLCASSRGQQGLADTQYFGPGTRLTVL.

This clone has a single count. This chain connects TRBV9 to TRBJ1-3, with D hard to call. The V and J ends lost 0 bases and 4 bases respectively, with 5 bases between them. The CDR3 runs to 13 residues. Germline CDR1 reads SGDLS; CDR2 reads YYNGEE. The CDR3, as DNA: TGTGCCAGCAGCGTAGGGCTGGGAAACACCATATATTTT. Residues: CASSVGLGNTIYF.

This rearrangement joins TRBV27 to TRBJ2-2, with TRBD2 matching 7 bases. The length of the CDR3 is 13 residues. V gave up 8 bases and J gave up 4 bases; unmatched junction bases: 4. CDR1 and CDR2 from the germline V gene are MNHEY and SMNVEV (reference sequence). The CDR3 DNA sequence: TGTGCCAGCCAGCGGGACCTCACCGGGGAGCTGTTTTTT. Protein sequence: CASQRDLTGELFF.

This rearrangement joins TRBV5-1 to TRBJ2-1, with D tentatively TRBD2 (5 bases). The CDR3 is made up of 14 amino acids. Germline V gene data show CDR1 as SGHRS and CDR2 as YFSETQ. V was clipped by 3 bases and J by 6 bases, with 13 bases between them. DNA for the CDR3: TGCGCCAGCAGCTCGGCCAGCGGAGGCAATGAGCAGTTCTTC. Protein product: CASSSASGGNEQFF.